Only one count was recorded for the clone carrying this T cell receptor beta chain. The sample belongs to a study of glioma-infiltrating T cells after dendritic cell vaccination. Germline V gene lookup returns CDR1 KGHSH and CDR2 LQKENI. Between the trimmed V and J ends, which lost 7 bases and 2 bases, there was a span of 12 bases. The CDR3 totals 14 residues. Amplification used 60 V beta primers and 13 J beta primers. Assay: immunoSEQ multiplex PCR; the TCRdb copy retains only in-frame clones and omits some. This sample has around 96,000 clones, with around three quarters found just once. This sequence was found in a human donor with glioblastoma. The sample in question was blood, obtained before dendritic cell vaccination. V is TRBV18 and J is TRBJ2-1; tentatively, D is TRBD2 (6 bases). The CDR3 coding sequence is TGTGCCAGCTTCGGGACTCGGGCCTACAATGAGCAGTTCTTC. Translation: CASFGTRAYNEQFF.